This T cell receptor beta chain was recorded in a study of shared clonotypes between healthy human individuals. Germline V gives CDR1 MNHNY, CDR2 SVGAGI (reference sequence). V was pared by 4 bases and J by 7 bases, with 10 bases between. The CDR3 covers 12 residues. Several immunoSEQ plates held equal portions of the genomic DNA taken from each subset. Each replicate PCR on the sorted subsets used 150 to 200 ng DNA (roughly 30,000 T cell genomes). Produced via immunoSEQ multiplex PCR; TCRdb's table is partial and in-frame only. Found here are approximately 2.1 million clones, 93% of them singletons; the top ten hold 0.3% to 0.4%.

The chain is built from TRBV6-6 and TRBJ1-2; D not certain. This receptor was identified in a young man in good health. Some clones in this sample may be carry-over from other donors' samples. Material for sequencing was naive CD4+ T cells from PBMCs. The subset is: CD45RA+ positively selected. The CDR3 coding sequence is TGTGCCAGCAGTTCCCTTCCGGGTGGCTACACCTTC. Translating it yields CASSSLPGGYTF.